Below are 19 T cell receptor beta chains sequenced from a single sample in a study of blood T cell repertoires in COVID-19 (dated by TCRdb to between 2020 and 2021). The library was prepared using the immunoSEQ multiplex PCR assay. TCRdb holds this immuneACCESS table with in-frame rearrangements only. Some clones are missing; in checked studies, unresolved V genes explain under half, and the rest has no known cause. The sample records roughly 76,000 clones, around 88% of which are singletons. The top ten constitute around 7.9% of the sample. Sequenced sample: peripheral blood. Source of these receptors: a man younger than 45 with acute or convalescent COVID-19.

V usage is TRBV19 and J usage is TRBJ1-5; 9 bases agree with TRBD1. The CDR3 sequence is 14 residues long. CDR1 is LNHDA, CDR2 SQIVND, per germline (reference sequence). Trimming at V came to 6 bases and at J to 7 bases, leaving 7 bases not matched to a gene. The CDR3 nucleotides are TGTGCCAGTAGATTACAGGGGGCTGGACAGCCCCAGCATTTT. Translating it yields CASRLQGAGQPQHF.

This sequence joins TRBV28 and TRBJ2-5, with a weak D call TRBD1 (5 bases). CDR1 and CDR2 (germline): MDHEN, SYDVKM. The CDR3 covers 14 residues. V was pared by 5 bases and J by 0 bases, with 10 bases between. Written as DNA, the CDR3 is TGTGCCAGCAGTCCAATCAGGGACCAAGAGACCCAGTACTTC. Translation: CASSPIRDQETQYF.

V gene TRBV7-8 combines with J gene TRBJ2-7; possible D gene TRBD1, 6 bases. The length of the CDR3 is 13 residues. Germline CDR1 is SGHVS and CDR2 is FQNEAQ. Trimming shortened V by 4 bases and J by 4 bases, and 11 bases separated the two germline ends. CDR3 protein: CASSSRGRYEQYF. In nucleotides, the CDR3 is TGTGCCAGCAGCTCAAGGGGGAGATACGAGCAGTACTTC.

The chain links TRBV11-2 to TRBJ2-5; 8 nucleotides agree with TRBD1. CDR1 SGHAT and CDR2 FQNNGV come from the germline V gene. The CDR3 runs to 14 residues. J gave up 5 bases and V 5 bases, and 7 bases lay outside the gene matches. CDR3 protein: CASSHGQGLETQYF. The CDR3 coding sequence is TGTGCCAGCAGCCACGGACAGGGATTGGAGACCCAGTACTTC.

The chain employs TRBV28 and TRBJ1-2; D is perhaps TRBD1 (5 bases). This CDR3 spans 14 amino acids. Germline CDR1 reads MDHEN; CDR2 reads SYDVKM. Trimming stripped 2 bases from V and 4 bases from J, with 11 bases between. The CDR3 DNA is TGTGCCAGCAGTTTAAATTCAGGGTTCTATGGCTACACCTTC. It codes for CASSLNSGFYGYTF.

This chain joins TRBV9 and TRBJ2-5; 9 bases line up with TRBD2. The CDR3 is made up of 16 amino acids. The V gene's germline CDR1 is SGDLS and CDR2 YYNGEE. Losses at the gene ends were 0 bases for V and 4 bases for J; bases not matched to a gene: 7. The CDR3 DNA is TGTGCCAGCAGCGTAGTGGCGGGAGGGCCGGTAGAGACCCAGTACTTC. Encoded protein: CASSVVAGGPVETQYF.

This clone was seen a single time. The chain has TRBV21-1 and TRBJ2-7; TRBD2, the table's D call, lacks a check against the DNA. TRBV21-1 has pseudogene status. This CDR3 has 14 amino acids. The CDR3 DNA follows: TGTGCCAGCAACTACCTCGGACTCTACTACGAGCAGTACTTC. Its protein is CASNYLGLYYEQYF.

The table lists this clone with a few counts. V usage is TRBV6-5 and J usage is TRBJ2-1; TRBD2 matches 7 bases. V dropped 6 bases and J dropped 4; count of bases not matched to a gene: 9. The CDR3 length is 15 residues. Germline assignment: CDR1 MNHEY and CDR2 SVGAGI. The CDR3 region is CASSLGRASYNEQFF. CDR3 coding DNA: TGTGCCAGCAGCTTGGGGAGGGCCAGTTACAATGAGCAGTTCTTC.

The chain links TRBV28 to TRBJ2-5; a weak D match, TRBD1 (5 bases). This CDR3 has 14 residues. V was trimmed by 8 bases and J by 5 bases, leaving 18 bases between them. The V gene's germline CDR1 is MDHEN and CDR2 SYDVKM. As DNA, the CDR3 is TGTGCCAGCGAGAGGCAGGGAATGCGGGAGACCCAGTACTTC. It is translated as CASERQGMRETQYF.

V is TRBV2 and J is TRBJ1-1, with D uncertain. In germline, CDR1 is SNHLY, CDR2 FYNNEI. The CDR3 consists of 14 residues. The germline V and J ends were trimmed by 5 bases and 2 bases, with 12 bases remaining between them. CDR3 nucleotide sequence: TGTGCCAGCAGTCAACGGGCGGGAAACACTGAAGCTTTCTTT. Its protein product is CASSQRAGNTEAFF.

The chain uses TRBV5-4 and TRBJ2-5; D is possibly TRBD2 (6 bases). Germline CDR1 and CDR2: SGHNT and YYREEE (reference sequence). CDR3 size: 15 residues. V was pared by 0 bases and J by 6 bases, with 15 bases between. The CDR3 DNA sequence: TGTGCCAGCAGCTTGGAGGGAGCGGGCGAGAAGACCCAGTACTTC. Protein sequence: CASSLEGAGEKTQYF. Drawing the rest from reference TRBV5-4 and TRBJ2-5, the complete variable domain is ETGVTQSPTHLIKTRGQQVTLRCSSQSGHNTVSWYQQALGQGPQFIFQYYREEENGRGNFPPRFSGLQFPNYSSELNVNALELDDSALYLCASSLEGAGEKTQYFGPGTRLLVL.

V is TRBV9 and J is TRBJ1-1; possible D gene TRBD1, 5 bases. CDR3 length: 15 residues. CDR1 and CDR2 from the germline V gene are SGDLS and YYNGEE. V gave up 3 bases and J gave up 3 bases, with 15 bases separating them. Written as DNA, the CDR3 is TGTGCCAGCAGCGAGGGAGGGGAAGCCTACACTGAAGCTTTCTTT. The encoded protein is CASSEGGEAYTEAFF. Variable domain in full (rest from reference TRBV9 and TRBJ1-1): DSGVTQTPKHLITATGQRVTLRCSPRSGDLSVYWYQQSLDQGLQFLIQYYNGEERAKGNILERFSAQQFPDLHSELNLSSLELGDSALYFCASSEGGEAYTEAFFGQGTRLTVV.

This chain connects TRBV4-1 to TRBJ2-7, with TRBD1 identical over 10 bases. This CDR3 has 15 residues. Unmatched junction bases numbered 6, after V lost 5 bases and J lost 2 bases. Germline-derived CDR1 and CDR2 are MGHRA and YSYEKL. This CDR3 reads CASSYRDRGTYEQYF. CDR3 DNA sequence: TGCGCCAGCAGCTACCGGGACAGGGGCACCTACGAGCAGTACTTC.

As for this clone: One end of the junction does not line up with germline, which may come from a read error. Other DNA sequences in this specimen translate into the identical CDR3. The J gene is TRBJ2-2, the V gene TRBV6-5; no clear D gene. The germline gives CDR1 MNHEY, CDR2 SVGAGI. This CDR3 has 15 residues. This CDR3 reads CASSYSGSNTGELFF. CDR3 DNA: TGTGCCAGCAGTTACTCTGGTAGCAACACCGGAGAGCTGTTTTTT.

This clone was found once. The gene calls are TRBV7-2 and TRBJ1-3; D call uncertain. Trimming left V 4 bases short and J 4 bases short, with 17 bases between. The V gene's germline CDR1 is SGHTA and CDR2 FQGNSA. The CDR3 runs 16 residues. Written as DNA, the CDR3 is TGTGCCAGCAGCTCACAGTCAGGATTAATAGGAAACACCATATATTTT. Protein sequence: CASSSQSGLIGNTIYF.

The chain combines TRBV7-2 with TRBJ2-7, with 8 bases that match TRBD2. With 8 bases clipped from V and 2 bases from J, the junction kept 5 bases outside the gene matches. This CDR3 is built from 13 residues. CDR1 SGHTA and CDR2 FQGNSA come from the germline V gene. The DNA for the CDR3 is TGTGCCAGCTCCGGGGGGGGCCCCTACGAGCAGTACTTC. Amino acids: CASSGGGPYEQYF.

The chain joins TRBV5-5 to TRBJ2-2; a possible D gene is TRBD1 (6 bases). The CDR3 covers 15 residues. V lost 4 bases, J lost 7 bases, and 17 bases lay in between. Looked up from germline, CDR1 is SGHKS and CDR2 is YYEKEE (reference sequence). The CDR3, as DNA: TGTGCCAGCAGCCCACGACTACAGGGTTTCGGGGAGCTGTTTTTT. Translated: CASSPRLQGFGELFF. Full variable domain (missing parts from reference TRBV5-5 and TRBJ2-2): DAGVTQSPTHLIKTRGQQVTLRCSPISGHKSVSWYQQVLGQGPQFIFQYYEKEERGRGNFPDRFSARQFPNYSSELNVNALLLGDSALYLCASSPRLQGFGELFFGEGSRLTVL.

The chain recombines TRBV6-5 with TRBJ2-5; 8 nucleotides match TRBD1. J lost 7 bases, V lost 11 bases, and 12 bases had no gene match. This CDR3 is built from 13 residues. Germline CDR1 is MNHEY and CDR2 is SVGAGI. CDR3 coding DNA: TGTGCCTTGGCAGCAGGGGGCGCAGGGACCCAGTACTTC. It is translated as CALAAGGAGTQYF.

The chain uses TRBV7-2 and TRBJ1-2; a weak D match, TRBD1 (5 bases). Trimming removed 1 base from V and 7 bases from J, with 13 bases in between. Germline V lookup: CDR1 SGHTA, CDR2 FQGNSA. The length of the CDR3 is 14 residues. CDR3 coding DNA: TGTGCCAGCAGCTTAGACGCCAGGGTGTCTGGCTACACCTTC. Translated, it gives CASSLDARVSGYTF.